Shown below are 30 T cell receptor beta chains from a single sample sequenced in a study of Ad26.COV2.S vaccination and SARS-CoV-2 variants. Profiled with immunoSEQ multiplex PCR; TCRdb holds only in-frame clones, not every one. The repertoire holds approximately 350,000 clones, with roughly 84% as singletons. As for treatment: 15 to 20 received Ad26.COV2.S at low or high dose, single or two shots; 5 received placebo; per-sample allocation not given. All samples were drawn on day 63, counting from the first vaccine or placebo injection. The sample was peripheral blood, taken in a trial of Ad26.COV2.S vaccine versus placebo. Receptors originate from a person between 18 and 65 years old who received the Ad26.COV2.S COVID-19 vaccine or a placebo.

The V gene is TRBV30, the J gene TRBJ2-7; possible D gene TRBD2, 6 bases. Germline loops: CDR1 GTSNPN, CDR2 SVGIG (reference sequence). V lost 3 bases, J lost 6 bases, and 15 bases lay in between. The CDR3 is 13 residues long. The CDR3 DNA is TGTGCCTGGAGCGGCAGACCCGGGGGCGAGCAGTACTTC. Its protein is CAWSGRPGGEQYF.

The chain has TRBV30 and TRBJ2-3; TRBD2 matches 7 bases. The CDR3 totals 16 residues. Germline CDR1 is GTSNPN and CDR2 is SVGIG (reference sequence). V lost 2 bases, J lost 5 bases, and 13 bases stayed unmatched. CDR3 sequence (DNA): TGTGCCTGGAGTCCCCTTACTAGCGCCCGAGGAGATACGCAGTATTTT. It codes for CAWSPLTSARGDTQYF.

The V and J genes are TRBV7-9 and TRBJ1-1, with TRBD1 identical over 10 bases. This CDR3 is built from 14 residues. Germline assignment: CDR1 SEHNR and CDR2 FQNEAQ (reference sequence). The V and J ends lost 4 bases and 5 bases, in that order; junction bases with no gene match: 4. As DNA, the CDR3 is TGTGCCAGCAGCTGGACAGGGGGAGGAACTGAAGCTTTCTTT. Amino acid sequence: CASSWTGGGTEAFF.

The chain couples TRBV19 to TRBJ1-2, with no clear D. CDR3 size: 11 residues. With 1 base removed from V and 7 bases from J, the gap between germline ends came to 4 bases. Germline CDR1 reads LNHDA; CDR2 reads SQIVND (reference sequence). CDR3 amino acids: CASSIGRGYTF. CDR3 sequence (DNA): TGTGCCAGTAGTATAGGACGTGGCTACACCTTC.

This chain joins TRBV3-1 (or the pseudogene TRBV3-2) and TRBJ1-2; the match to TRBD1 covers 7 bases. Trimming at V came to 7 bases and at J to 5 bases, leaving 10 bases not matched to a gene. The CDR3 covers 14 residues. The germline CDR1 and CDR2 sequences are LGHDT and YNNKEL (reference sequence). CDR3 sequence reads: CASTSGGPQYGYTF. Here the CDR3 DNA reads TGTGCCAGCACCTCAGGGGGTCCTCAATATGGCTACACCTTC.

This clone occurred once. This chain joins TRBV13 and TRBJ1-1; no clear D. The CDR3 has 15 residues. Germline CDR1 PRHDT, CDR2 FYEKMQ (reference sequence). Trimming removed 1 base at V and 5 bases at J, with 14 bases between. CDR3 in amino acids: CASSLDVGFSTEAFF. In nucleotides, the CDR3 is TGTGCCAGCAGCTTAGACGTAGGGTTTTCGACTGAAGCTTTCTTT.

The chain combines TRBV4-2 with TRBJ2-5, with D possibly matching TRBD1 (5 bases). With 6 bases removed from V and 3 bases from J, the gap between germline ends came to 5 bases. The germline gives CDR1 LGHNA, CDR2 YNFKEQ. The CDR3 consists of 11 residues. The CDR3 DNA reads TGTGCCAGCAGACAGGAAGAGACCCAGTACTTC. Protein sequence: CASRQEETQYF.

The rearrangement uses TRBV6-1 and TRBJ2-7; 8 positions agree with TRBD1. Germline CDR1 is MNHNS and CDR2 is SASEGT. The V gene end was trimmed by 0 bases and the J gene end by 0 bases; junction bases not matched to a gene: 10. The CDR3 spans 18 residues. The CDR3 nucleotides read TGTGCCAGCAGTGAAGCGGGACAGGTGACGACCAGCTCCTACGAGCAGTACTTC. Translation gives CASSEAGQVTTSSYEQYF.

The chain uses TRBV27 and TRBJ1-1; D unresolved. CDR1 and CDR2 (germline): MNHEY, SMNVEV (reference sequence). The CDR3 extends over 15 amino acids. With 2 bases removed from V and 3 bases from J, the gap between germline ends came to 13 bases. CDR3 in amino acids: CASSLGLGGYTEAFF. In DNA, the CDR3 is TGTGCCAGCAGTTTAGGCTTGGGCGGCTACACTGAAGCTTTCTTT.

The V gene is TRBV7-6, the J gene TRBJ2-1, with 13 bases matching TRBD2. V shed 5 bases and J 6 bases; nucleotides not matched to a gene: 4. CDR1 is SGHVS and CDR2 is FNYEAQ in the germline V gene. This CDR3 comprises 15 residues. CDR3 sequence reads: CASSLLAGGRNEQFF. The CDR3 region has the DNA TGTGCCAGCAGCCTACTAGCGGGGGGGCGCAATGAGCAGTTCTTC. Full variable domain (rest looked up from reference TRBV7-6 and TRBJ2-1): GAGVSQSPRYKVTKRGQDVALRCDPISGHVSLYWYRQALGQGPEFLTYFNYEAQQDKSGLPNDRFSAERPEGSISTLTIQRTEQRDSAMYRCASSLLAGGRNEQFFGPGTRLTVL.

The J gene is TRBJ2-1, the V gene TRBV6-5, with TRBD1 matching over 8 bases. This CDR3 is 15 amino acids long. Trimming removed 2 bases from V and 9 bases from J; junction bases left unmatched: 9. Germline-derived CDR1 and CDR2 are MNHEY and SVGAGI. The CDR3 protein is CASSYAQGARGEQFF. In nucleotides, the CDR3 is TGTGCCAGCAGTTACGCCCAGGGGGCTCGGGGTGAGCAGTTCTTC.

Only a few counts were recorded for this clone. The chain recombines TRBV6-5 with TRBJ1-1, with a possible D match to TRBD1 (6 bases). Germline V CDR1 and CDR2: MNHEY, SVGAGI. The V gene lost 6 bases and the J gene lost 11 bases, with 16 bases spanning the gap. The CDR3 is made up of 12 amino acids. The DNA for the CDR3 is TGTGCCAGCAGCATTGGAAGGGGGGTCGCTTTCTTT. Encoded protein: CASSIGRGVAFF.

The CDR3 spells CAWSVRKQGETQYF. The DNA of the CDR3 is TGTGCCTGGAGTGTACGAAAGCAGGGAGAGACCCAGTACTTC. This chain joins TRBV30 and TRBJ2-5; TRBD1 might be the D (5 bases). Per the germline V gene, CDR1 is GTSNPN and CDR2 is SVGIG (reference sequence). The V gene lost 0 bases and the J gene lost 4 bases, with 12 bases spanning the gap. This CDR3 is built from 14 residues.

This chain joins TRBV5-1 and TRBJ2-2, with 11 positions matching TRBD2. Germline-derived CDR1 and CDR2 are SGHRS and YFSETQ. Trimming at V came to 5 bases and at J to 1 base, leaving 1 base not matched to a gene. This CDR3 is 15 amino acids long. The CDR3 nucleotides read TGCGCCAGCAGGGGACTAGCGGAGAACACCGGGGAGCTGTTTTTT. Translation gives CASRGLAENTGELFF.

In this sample, this clone turned up a few times. The same CDR3 also results from other DNA sequences found in this sample. The gene calls are TRBV30 and TRBJ2-5; D possibly matches TRBD1 or TRBD2 (5 bases each). The V and J ends lost 0 bases and 5 bases respectively, with 10 bases between them. This CDR3 is 13 amino acids long. CDR1 GTSNPN and CDR2 SVGIG come from the germline V gene (reference sequence). The CDR3 reads CAWSVRGAETQYF. The CDR3 coding sequence is TGTGCCTGGAGTGTACGGGGCGCCGAGACCCAGTACTTC.

The chain couples TRBV7-9 to TRBJ1-1; the match to TRBD1 covers 7 bases. Germline-derived CDR1 and CDR2 are SEHNR and FQNEAQ (reference sequence). Germline trimming cut 1 base from V and 7 bases from J; bases unmatched to any gene: 9. This CDR3 is built from 15 residues. This CDR3 is CASSLVARGVVEAFF. The CDR3 bases are TGTGCCAGCAGCTTAGTTGCCAGGGGGGTTGTTGAAGCTTTCTTT.

This chain links TRBV24-1 with TRBJ1-2; 8 bases are shared with TRBD1. J was trimmed by 8 bases and V by 9 bases; bases with no gene match: 7. The CDR3 runs to 12 residues. CDR1 and CDR2 from the germline V gene are KGHDR and SFDVKD. This CDR3 reads CATADRGGGYTF. Here the CDR3 DNA reads TGTGCCACCGCCGACAGGGGAGGCGGCTACACCTTC.

This chain connects TRBV10-3 to TRBJ2-7; 8 nucleotides match TRBD2. This CDR3 has 15 amino acids. The germline V gene has CDR1 ENHRY and CDR2 SYGVKD. The V segment lost 3 bases and the J segment 3 bases; nucleotides outside the gene matches: 7. The CDR3 DNA follows: TGTGCCATCAGTGATTCCGGGACTAGTCACTACGAGCAGTACTTC. Encoded protein: CAISDSGTSHYEQYF.

This chain links TRBV29-1 with TRBJ1-2, with a weak D call TRBD1 (6 bases). This CDR3 region has 13 residues. CDR1 is SQVTM and CDR2 is ANQGSEA in the germline V gene. V lost 7 bases and J 1 base, leaving 13 bases between the germline ends. DNA for the CDR3: TGCAGCGCGAACCAGGACAGTAACTATGGCTACACCTTC. Protein sequence: CSANQDSNYGYTF.

The genes are TRBV28 and TRBJ1-4; weak D call: TRBD1 (5 bases). V was trimmed by 7 bases and J by 5 bases, leaving 14 bases between them. The V gene's germline CDR1 is MDHEN and CDR2 SYDVKM. CDR3 length: 14 residues. In nucleotides, the CDR3 is TGTGCCAGCACCCTTCCAGGGTTAAATGAAAAACTGTTTTTT. It is translated as CASTLPGLNEKLFF.

This clone was detected a few times. The V call is TRBV7-9, the J call TRBJ2-3; D is uncertain. The CDR3 is made up of 13 amino acids. Per germline, CDR1 SEHNR and CDR2 FQNEAQ (reference sequence). Trimming took off 1 base at V and 4 bases at J, with 6 bases between the two ends. The CDR3 sequence: CASSLGVSDTQYF. The CDR3 nucleotides are TGTGCCAGCAGCTTAGGGGTCTCAGATACGCAGTATTTT.

CDR3: CAHDLRGGRIGELFF. CDR3 nucleotides: TGTGCCCACGACTTGCGGGGGGGCCGAATCGGGGAGCTGTTTTTT. V usage is TRBV30 and J usage is TRBJ2-2; TRBD2 matches 9 bases. This CDR3 spans 15 amino acids. Germline CDR1 GTSNPN, CDR2 SVGIG (reference sequence). The junction had 14 bases not matched to a gene; V was cut back by 8 bases and J by 7 bases.

The chain links TRBV6-1 to TRBJ2-7; D is tentatively TRBD1 or TRBD2 (5 bases each). The CDR3 extends over 17 amino acids. Germline V lookup: CDR1 MNHNS, CDR2 SASEGT. Trimming took off 0 bases at V and 2 bases at J, with 17 bases between the two ends. The CDR3 nucleotides are TGTGCCAGCAGTGAAGCTGTTTCTGGGACGTTAACCTACGAGCAGTACTTC. This gives the protein CASSEAVSGTLTYEQYF.

The V call is TRBV2, the J call TRBJ1-2, with D perhaps TRBD1 (6 bases). The germline V and J ends were trimmed by 3 bases and 8 bases, with 16 bases remaining between them. CDR1 and CDR2 from the germline V gene are SNHLY and FYNNEI. The CDR3 consists of 14 residues. Here the CDR3 reads CASSDNRATGGYTF. The DNA of the CDR3 is TGTGCCAGCAGTGATAACAGGGCTACCGGAGGCTACACCTTC.

The rearrangement links TRBV27 to TRBJ1-5, with 8 nucleotides matching TRBD1. Germline CDR1 reads MNHEY; CDR2 reads SMNVEV (reference sequence). V shed 4 bases and J 5 bases; nucleotides not matched to a gene: 13. CDR3 size: 17 residues. CDR3 bases: TGTGCCAGCAGTTCCGCCCGGCGACAGGGGATTCATCAGCCCCAGCATTTT. Its protein product is CASSSARRQGIHQPQHF.

CDR3 DNA sequence: TGTGCCAGCAGAGCTTACAATGAGCAGTTCTTC. This gives the protein CASRAYNEQFF. The chain joins TRBV12-3 or TRBV12-4 to TRBJ2-1; D remains unclear. The CDR3 has 11 amino acids. The germline V and J ends were trimmed by 6 bases and 4 bases, with 4 bases remaining between them.

The V gene is TRBV19, the J gene TRBJ2-2, with TRBD1 matching 8 bases. Losses at the gene ends were 8 bases for V and 0 bases for J; bases not matched to a gene: 2. The germline CDR1 and CDR2 sequences are LNHDA and SQIVND (reference sequence). The CDR3 has 14 residues. This CDR3 is CASQGQANTGELFF. The CDR3 DNA reads TGTGCCAGTCAGGGACAGGCGAACACCGGGGAGCTGTTTTTT.

The chain links TRBV6-4 to TRBJ1-1, with 7 bases aligning to TRBD1. Trimming cost V 5 bases and J 4 bases; bases outside gene matches: 10. The CDR3 length is 15 residues. The germline V gene has CDR1 MRHNA and CDR2 SNTAGT. CDR3 amino acids: CASSKFGGGFTEAFF. The CDR3 DNA sequence: TGTGCCAGCAGTAAGTTTGGAGGGGGCTTCACTGAAGCTTTCTTT.

The chain links TRBV7-9 to TRBJ1-4, with 7 bases identical to TRBD1. The V gene's germline CDR1 is SEHNR and CDR2 FQNEAQ (reference sequence). The trim removed 5 bases at V and 5 bases at J, leaving 8 bases unmatched. This CDR3 comprises 15 residues. The CDR3: CASSILYRGNEKLFF. The CDR3, as DNA: TGTGCCAGCAGCATCCTATACAGGGGCAATGAAAAACTGTTTTTT.

The rearrangement uses TRBV7-9 and TRBJ2-2; unclear D gene. The V and J ends lost 5 bases and 5 bases respectively, with 12 bases between them. In germline, CDR1 is SEHNR, CDR2 FQNEAQ (reference sequence). This CDR3 is 14 amino acids long. In DNA, the CDR3 is TGTGCCAGCAGCACCTCCCCGAGGACCGGGGAGCTGTTTTTT. Translation: CASSTSPRTGELFF.